These T cell receptor beta chains were read from a single sample in a study of T cell clonotyping in hematopoietic cell transplantation. Sequencing was performed with immunoSEQ multiplex PCR; in TCRdb, only in-frame clones are kept and a portion is missing. The sample records more than 8,000 clones, approximately 91% being singletons. The source material was peripheral blood mononuclear cells, sampled at the time of graft-versus-host disease after allogeneic stem cell transplant. The receptors were gathered from a male patient in his sixties or seventies who had an allogeneic stem cell transplant from a related donor, so the T cells may come from the graft donor. Some clones in this sample may be carry-over from other donors' samples. CDR3s include the opening cysteine and the closing phenylalanine or tryptophan. A D gene is named only where the DNA matches it firmly. The listing skips clone size in some rows; elsewhere it reads once, few, many or a size class.

d_gene: .; j_gene: TRBJ1-4; v_gene: TRBV2; abundance: .; CDR3aa: CASSERGVTNEKLFF; CDR3nt: TGTGCCAGCAGCGAAAGGGGGGTCACTAATGAAAAACTGTTTTTT
d_gene: TRBD2; j_gene: TRBJ2-7; v_gene: TRBV30; abundance: once; CDR3aa: CAWRLAGGGYEQYF; CDR3nt: TGTGCCTGGAGGCTAGCGGGGGGAGGGTACGAGCAGTACTTC
d_gene: TRBD1; j_gene: TRBJ2-6; v_gene: TRBV28; abundance: .; CDR3aa: CASSLRTIGTGVGGANVLTF; CDR3nt: TGTGCCAGCAGTCTCCGAACGATAGGGACAGGAGTAGGTGGGGCCAACGTCCTGACTTTC
d_gene: TRBD1; j_gene: TRBJ1-6; v_gene: TRBV7-9; abundance: .; CDR3aa: CASSSDRAANSPLHF; CDR3nt: TGTGCCAGCAGCTCGGACAGGGCGGCTAATTCACCCCTCCACTTT
d_gene: .; j_gene: TRBJ1-1; v_gene: TRBV11-3; abundance: few; CDR3aa: CASSATTGGTEAFF; CDR3nt: TGTGCCAGCAGCGCGACGACAGGAGGCACTGAAGCTTTCTTT
d_gene: TRBD1; j_gene: TRBJ2-1; v_gene: TRBV28; abundance: .; CDR3aa: CASSTYRDRSSYNEQFF; CDR3nt: TGTGCCAGCAGTACGTACCGGGACAGGAGCTCCTACAATGAGCAGTTCTTC
d_gene: TRBD1; j_gene: TRBJ1-1; v_gene: TRBV2; abundance: .; CDR3aa: CASSPKGQMNTEAFF; CDR3nt: TGTGCCAGCAGCCCGAAGGGACAGATGAACACTGAAGCTTTCTTT